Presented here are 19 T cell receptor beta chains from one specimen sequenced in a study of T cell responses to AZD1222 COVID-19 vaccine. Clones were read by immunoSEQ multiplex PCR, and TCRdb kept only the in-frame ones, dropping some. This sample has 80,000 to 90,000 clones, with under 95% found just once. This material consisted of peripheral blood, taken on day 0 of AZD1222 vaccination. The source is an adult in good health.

CDR3 sequence (DNA): TGTGCCACCCGCCTCCCAGGGAGAGATTCCGGGGAGCTGTTTTTT. The encoded protein is CATRLPGRDSGELFF. The gene calls are TRBV6-5 and TRBJ2-2, with D perhaps assigned TRBD1 or TRBD2 (5 bases each). Trimming removed 10 bases at V and 6 bases at J, with 21 bases between. Germline assignment: CDR1 MNHEY and CDR2 SVGAGI. The CDR3 has 15 amino acids.

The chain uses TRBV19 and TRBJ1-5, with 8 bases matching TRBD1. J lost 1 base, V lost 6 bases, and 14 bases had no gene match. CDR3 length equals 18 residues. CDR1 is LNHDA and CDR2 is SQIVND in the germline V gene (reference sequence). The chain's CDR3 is CASRYRDRKGTSNQPQHF. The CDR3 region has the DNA TGTGCCAGTAGATACCGGGACAGGAAAGGGACAAGCAATCAGCCCCAGCATTTT.

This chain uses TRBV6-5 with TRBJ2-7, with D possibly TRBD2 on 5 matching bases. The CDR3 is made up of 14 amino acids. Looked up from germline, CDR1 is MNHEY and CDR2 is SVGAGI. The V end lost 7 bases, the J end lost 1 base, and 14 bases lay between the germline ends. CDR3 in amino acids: CASKGVRGSYEQYF. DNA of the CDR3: TGTGCCAGCAAGGGTGTACGGGGATCCTACGAGCAGTACTTC.

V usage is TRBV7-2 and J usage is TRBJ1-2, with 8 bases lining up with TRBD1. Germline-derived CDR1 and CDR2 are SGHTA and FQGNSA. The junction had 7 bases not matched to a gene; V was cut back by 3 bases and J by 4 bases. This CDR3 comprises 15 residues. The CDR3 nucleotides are TGTGCCAGCAGCTTCCGGGACAGGACCTTCTATGGCTACACCTTC. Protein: CASSFRDRTFYGYTF.

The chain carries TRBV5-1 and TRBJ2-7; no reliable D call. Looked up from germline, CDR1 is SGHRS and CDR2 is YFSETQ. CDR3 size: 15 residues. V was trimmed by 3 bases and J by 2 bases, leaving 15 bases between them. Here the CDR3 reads CASSSDRRTAYEQYF. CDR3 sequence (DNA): TGCGCCAGCAGCTCCGACCGAAGAACGGCCTACGAGCAGTACTTC.

The DNA of the CDR3 is TGTGCCAGCAGCCCCAGGGCCGGTGGCGAGCAGTACTTC. Its protein product is CASSPRAGGEQYF. The chain recombines TRBV7-2 with TRBJ2-7; the D gene is possibly TRBD1 (5 bases). This CDR3 has 13 residues. Germline V gives CDR1 SGHTA, CDR2 FQGNSA. V lost 5 bases to trimming and J lost 6 bases, with 14 bases between them.

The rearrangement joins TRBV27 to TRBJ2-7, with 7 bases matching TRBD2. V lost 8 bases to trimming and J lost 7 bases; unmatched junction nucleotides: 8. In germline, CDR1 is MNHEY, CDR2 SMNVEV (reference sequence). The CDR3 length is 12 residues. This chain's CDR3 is CASSPPGGEQYF. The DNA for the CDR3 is TGTGCCAGCTCCCCGCCCGGGGGGGAGCAGTACTTC.

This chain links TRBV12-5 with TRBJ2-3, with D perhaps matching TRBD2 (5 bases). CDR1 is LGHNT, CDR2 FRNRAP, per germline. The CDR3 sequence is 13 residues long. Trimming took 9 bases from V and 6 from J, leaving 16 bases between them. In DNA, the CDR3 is TGTGCTAGCGAGGTTAGCGTCGGGGATACGCAGTATTTT. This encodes CASEVSVGDTQYF.

CDR3 protein: CASSESQLSNQPQHF. In DNA form, the CDR3 reads TGTGCCAGCAGTGAATCGCAACTGAGCAATCAGCCCCAGCATTTT. The V call is TRBV2, the J call TRBJ1-5, with unresolved D. Germline V lookup: CDR1 SNHLY, CDR2 FYNNEI. Trimming stripped 2 bases from V and 1 base from J, with 9 bases between. This CDR3 is 15 amino acids long.

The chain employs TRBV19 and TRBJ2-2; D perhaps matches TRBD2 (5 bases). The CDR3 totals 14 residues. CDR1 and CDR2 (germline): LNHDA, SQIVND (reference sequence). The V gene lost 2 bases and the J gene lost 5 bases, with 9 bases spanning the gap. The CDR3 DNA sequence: TGTGCCAGTAGTATACGAGGCGGGACCGGGGAGCTGTTTTTT. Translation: CASSIRGGTGELFF.

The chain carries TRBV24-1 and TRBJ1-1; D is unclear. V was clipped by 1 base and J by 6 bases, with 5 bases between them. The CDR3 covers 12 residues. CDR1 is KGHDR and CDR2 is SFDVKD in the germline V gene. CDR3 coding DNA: TGTGCCACCAGTGATTTTGGGGCTGAAGCTTTCTTT. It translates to CATSDFGAEAFF.

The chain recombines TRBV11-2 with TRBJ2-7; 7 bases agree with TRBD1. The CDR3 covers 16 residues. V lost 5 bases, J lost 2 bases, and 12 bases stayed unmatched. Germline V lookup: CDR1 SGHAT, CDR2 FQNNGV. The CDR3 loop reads CASSARVTGVPYEQYF. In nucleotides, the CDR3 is TGTGCCAGCAGCGCCCGAGTCACAGGGGTCCCCTACGAGCAGTACTTC.

The CDR3 spells CASSRGGGIDPTDTQYF. The CDR3 coding sequence is TGTGCCAGCAGCCGCGGGGGAGGTATCGATCCCACAGATACGCAGTATTTT. The chain recombines TRBV5-5 with TRBJ2-3, with 7 bases matching TRBD2. With 4 bases clipped from V and 2 bases from J, the junction kept 13 bases outside the gene matches. The CDR3 is 17 amino acids. Germline lookup yields CDR1 SGHKS and CDR2 YYEKEE (reference sequence).

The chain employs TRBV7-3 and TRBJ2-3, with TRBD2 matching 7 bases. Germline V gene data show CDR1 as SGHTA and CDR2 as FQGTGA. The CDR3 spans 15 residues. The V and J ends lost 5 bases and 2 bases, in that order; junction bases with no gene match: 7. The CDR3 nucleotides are TGTGCCAGCAGCCCAGCTGGGACTACCACAGATACGCAGTATTTT. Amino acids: CASSPAGTTTDTQYF.

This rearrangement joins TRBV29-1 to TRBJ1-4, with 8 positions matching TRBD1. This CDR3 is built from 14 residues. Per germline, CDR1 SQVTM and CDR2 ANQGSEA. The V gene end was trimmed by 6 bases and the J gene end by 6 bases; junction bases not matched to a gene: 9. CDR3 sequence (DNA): TGCAGCGTAAATCCCGGGACAGGTCATGAAAAACTGTTTTTT. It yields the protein CSVNPGTGHEKLFF.

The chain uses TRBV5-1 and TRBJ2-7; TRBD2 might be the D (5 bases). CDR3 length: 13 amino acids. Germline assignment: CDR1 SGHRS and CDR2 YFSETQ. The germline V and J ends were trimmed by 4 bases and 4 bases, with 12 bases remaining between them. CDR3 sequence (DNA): TGCGCCAGCAGCAGCGGAACTGCTTACGAGCAGTACTTC. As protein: CASSSGTAYEQYF.

CDR3 coding DNA: TGTGCCACCAGCGGGACAGGGGGTGAAAAACTGTTTTTT. Amino acid sequence: CATSGTGGEKLFF. The rearrangement links TRBV15 to TRBJ1-4, with TRBD1 matching 11 bases. Germline-derived CDR1 and CDR2 are LNHNV and YYDKDF (reference sequence). Unmatched junction bases numbered 0, after V lost 5 bases and J lost 7 bases. The CDR3 consists of 13 residues.

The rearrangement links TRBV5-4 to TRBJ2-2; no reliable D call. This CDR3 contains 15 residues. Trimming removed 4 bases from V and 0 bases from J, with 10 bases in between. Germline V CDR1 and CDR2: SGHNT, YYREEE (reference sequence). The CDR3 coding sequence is TGTGCCAGCAGCGGCCGCGGCACGAACACCGGGGAGCTGTTTTTT. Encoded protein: CASSGRGTNTGELFF.

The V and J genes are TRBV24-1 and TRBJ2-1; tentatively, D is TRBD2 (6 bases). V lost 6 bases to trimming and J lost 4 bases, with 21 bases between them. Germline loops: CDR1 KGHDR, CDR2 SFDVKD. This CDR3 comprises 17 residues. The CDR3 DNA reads TGTGCCACCAGTAGCCGCGGTCGCGGGATCCAATACAATGAGCAGTTCTTC. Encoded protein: CATSSRGRGIQYNEQFF.